Below, 22 T cell receptor beta chains from the same sample are listed, as sequenced in a study of CXCR3-negative and CXCR3-positive naive CD8 T cells. Findings and caveats of the study: CXCR3-positive naive cells carried more hydrophobic TRB CDR3s than CXCR3-negative ones.

What these receptors recognize is not known. The authors prepared UMI-labeled TRB cDNA libraries by 5' RACE. TCRdb re-called the 5' RACE reads; one entry per CDR3 protein, DNA not given. The table for this sample gives 150,000 to 180,000 distinct CDR3 sequences. The sequenced material came from naive CXCR3+ CD8+ T cells from blood. Subset meaning: CD45RO-CCR7+CD27+CD95- naive CD8+ T cells expressing CXCR3 (TNR3+). These receptors originate from a human donor in good health. Some clones in this sample may be carry-over from other donors' samples.

This chain joins TRBV4-1 and TRBJ2-7; TCRdb proposes TRBD1, but this gene call is untestable without DNA. CDR3 length: 14 amino acids. CDR1 and CDR2 from the germline V gene are MGHRA and YSYEKL. This CDR3 reads CASSYRSADYEQYF.

The chain couples TRBV12-1 to TRBJ2-2; checking the TCRdb D call of TRBD2 is not possible without DNA. TRBV12-1 is marked as a pseudogene. The CDR3 totals 20 residues. The CDR3 region is CASSPLRGQPSGRRTGELFF.

This chain connects TRBV12-3 or TRBV12-4 to TRBJ2-3. This CDR3 has 13 amino acids. The CDR3 spells CARSQTSTDTQYF.

This chain links TRBV27 with TRBJ2-3. Germline V gene lookup returns CDR1 MNHEY and CDR2 SMNVEV (reference sequence). This CDR3 comprises 13 residues. The CDR3 here is CASSTDHTDTQYF.

The chain uses TRBV12-3 or TRBV12-4 and TRBJ1-2; TCRdb designates TRBD1, a call that cannot be tested without DNA. The CDR3 has 14 amino acids. The chain's CDR3 is CASSLDRLIYGYTF.

The chain couples TRBV16 to TRBJ1-5; the TRBD1 assignment by TCRdb is unverifiable without DNA. Germline V lookup: CDR1 KGHSY, CDR2 FQNENV. The CDR3 consists of 13 residues. The CDR3 loop is CASSQGGAQPQHF.

The chain couples TRBV7-9 to TRBJ1-2. CDR3 length equals 20 residues. Looked up from germline, CDR1 is SEHNR and CDR2 is FQNEAQ (reference sequence). This CDR3 is CASSLDELGGQPKINYGYTF.

This chain's CDR3 is CASSAGRLSGNTIYF. This chain connects TRBV11-2 to TRBJ1-3. CDR1 SGHAT and CDR2 FQNNGV come from the germline V gene. The length of the CDR3 is 15 residues.

This chain joins TRBV12-3 or TRBV12-4 and TRBJ2-1; TCRdb's D call of TRBD2 is untestable without DNA. This CDR3 has 20 residues. The CDR3 reads CASSSRTSGRAPSGVNEQFF.

CDR3 sequence reads: CASSYGMNTEAFF. J is TRBJ1-1 and V is TRBV6-2 or TRBV6-3. CDR3 length: 13 amino acids. Germline-derived CDR1 and CDR2 are MNHEY and SVGEGT.

The chain is built from TRBV20-1 and TRBJ2-1; TCRdb names TRBD2, which stays unverified in the absence of DNA. Germline V CDR1 and CDR2: DFQATT, SNEGSKA (reference sequence). The CDR3 contains 15 residues. The CDR3 region is CSARGPGLAANEQFF.

The chain couples TRBV29-1 to TRBJ2-1; TCRdb calls TRBD2, which cannot be checked without DNA. Looked up from germline, CDR1 is SQVTM and CDR2 is ANQGSEA. CDR3 size: 16 residues. The CDR3 spells CSVEDPETEAYNEQFF.

The CDR3 sequence: CASSSASGVSWNEQFF. V gene TRBV5-1 combines with J gene TRBJ2-1; without DNA, the TCRdb call of TRBD1 cannot be checked. Germline V gene sequence: CDR1 SGHRS, CDR2 YFSETQ. The CDR3 spans 16 residues.

V is TRBV7-9 and J is TRBJ2-7. In germline, CDR1 is SEHNR, CDR2 FQNEAQ (reference sequence). CDR3 size: 12 residues. The CDR3 protein is CASSHLSYEQYF.

This chain joins TRBV27 and TRBJ1-4; no DNA is available, so the TRBD1 call from TCRdb remains unchecked. The CDR3 length is 14 residues. Germline-derived CDR1 and CDR2 are MNHEY and SMNVEV (reference sequence). CDR3 in amino acids: CASSFEAQNEKLFF.

The rearrangement joins TRBV30 to TRBJ2-1; TCRdb lists TRBD1, though no DNA is available to test this call. CDR3 length equals 15 residues. Per the germline V gene, CDR1 is GTSNPN and CDR2 is SVGIG (reference sequence). CDR3 sequence reads: CAWSPDRVSYNEQFF.

V and J are TRBV4-3 and TRBJ2-3; as DNA is missing, the TRBD1 call by TCRdb cannot be tested. CDR1 is LGHNA and CDR2 is YSLEER in the germline V gene. CDR3 length: 18 residues. The CDR3 loop reads CASSQDRGEQGDKDTQYF.

V usage is TRBV19 and J usage is TRBJ2-5; no DNA is available, so the TRBD1 call from TCRdb remains unchecked. The CDR3 is 15 residues long. CDR1 is LNHDA, CDR2 SQIVND, per germline (reference sequence). The CDR3 is CASSIEDRGQETQYF.

The chain has TRBV4-2 and TRBJ2-7; TCRdb proposes TRBD2, but this gene call is untestable without DNA. CDR3 length: 17 residues. CDR1 and CDR2 (germline): LGHNA, YNFKEQ. The CDR3 reads CASSQYGTSGDSYEQYF.

CDR3 residues: CTSSYSGGAVTDTQYF. The V and J genes are TRBV6-2 or TRBV6-3 and TRBJ2-3; TCRdb reports TRBD1, a call that lacks DNA to check it against. The CDR3 spans 16 residues. Germline assignment: CDR1 MNHEY and CDR2 SVGEGT.

V and J are TRBV29-1 and TRBJ2-7; TCRdb's D call of TRBD1 is untestable without DNA. Germline loops: CDR1 SQVTM, CDR2 ANQGSEA. CDR3 size: 13 residues. The CDR3 spells CSVEGRQGNEQYF.

The V call is TRBV28, the J call TRBJ2-7. Germline assignment: CDR1 MDHEN and CDR2 SYDVKM. The CDR3 has 14 residues. The CDR3 sequence is CASSSMETSYEQYF.